What follows is one T cell receptor beta chain and its context. What it binds is not known. This entry comes from a study of CD8 T cells in ankylosing spondylitis. MiXCR, run by TCRdb on the 5' RACE reads, gives a single entry per CDR3 protein. Of under 850,000 distinct CDR3 sequences in the sample, under 20% were seen once. Points from the study as a whole: Significant enrichment of disease-linked clones was reportedly seen in matched ankylosing spondylitis synovial fluid. Earlier literature documents some of the motif variants in reactive arthritis synovial fluid and blood. Disease-linked clones were found to be CD8+ and relatively rare in peripheral blood. A TCR beta motif made of 7 to 9 highly homologous variants seemed typical of ankylosing spondylitis blood.

There are 13 residues in the CDR3. The trim removed 6 bases at V and 3 bases at J, leaving 4 bases unmatched. Germline-derived CDR1 and CDR2 are ENHRY and SYGVKD. This TCR was sampled from a male donor with ankylosing spondylitis. The sequencing sample was made of blood, either unsorted or a sorted T cell fraction (not recorded which). The chain employs TRBV10-3 and TRBJ2-5, with 7 bases identical to TRBD2. In DNA, the CDR3 is TGTGCCATCAGCCTAGCGGAGGAAGAGACCCAGTACTTC. Its translation is CAISLAEEETQYF.